This TCR beta chain was retrieved from a study of OX40 agonist ivuxolimab in advanced cancers. This CDR3 has 15 residues. Trimming removed 5 bases from V and 2 bases from J; junction bases left unmatched: 5. Germline V gene data show CDR1 as SGHVS and CDR2 as FQNEAQ. Generated by immunoSEQ multiplex PCR, the TCRdb table keeps only in-frame clones and is missing some. The sample carries 55,000 to 75,000 clones, roughly nine tenths recorded once. The sequence was obtained from an adult with an advanced solid tumor such as melanoma, head and neck, liver or kidney cancer. The sample in question was CD4+ or CD8+ T cells sorted from blood, obtained in a trial of the OX40 agonist ivuxolimab. The chain employs TRBV7-8 and TRBJ2-7; TRBD2 agrees at 11 bases. The DNA for the CDR3 is TGTGCCAGCAGCCCCCGACTAGCGGGACCCTACGAGCAGTACTTC. Amino acid sequence: CASSPRLAGPYEQYF. The full variable domain, its missing parts supplied by reference TRBV7-8 and TRBJ2-7, is GAGVSQSPRYKVAKRGQDVALRCDPISGHVSLFWYQQALGQGPEFLTYFQNEAQLDKSGLPSDRFFAERPEGSVSTLKIQRTQQEDSAVYLCASSPRLAGPYEQYFGPGTRLTVT.